The rows below give T cell receptor beta chains drawn from one sample of a study of control samples from healthy donors and cancer patients. Assay used: immunoSEQ multiplex PCR; TCRdb lists only in-frame clones, some missing. Of just over 90,000 clones in the sample, about 88% are singletons; the top ten hold roughly 1.3%. Material for sequencing was blood. All receptors come from a woman aged 45-65 years in good health. Each CDR3 is given with its conserved first and last residue. Fields, in order: D gene, J gene, clone size, V gene, CDR3 DNA, CDR3 protein. D genes are given only for firm matches. Clone size is not always given. Where it is, it says once, few, many or a class for expanded clones.

>TRBD1|TRBJ1-6|.|TRBV4-3
TGCGCCAGCAGCCAAGATTGGGGGACAGGGCGGAATTCACCCCTCCACTTT
CASSQDWGTGRNSPLHF
>TRBD2|TRBJ2-7|.|TRBV10-2
TGCGCCAGCGCTCATTTACCGGGACTAGCGGGAACCCATGACTACGAGCAGTACTTC
CASAHLPGLAGTHDYEQYF
>.|TRBJ2-3|.|TRBV29-1
TGCAGCGTTGAAGAGCGGAGGGGCACAGATACGCAGTATTTT
CSVEERRGTDTQYF
>.|TRBJ1-3|.|TRBV7-8
TGTGCCAGCAGCTTAGTTACAGCGAACTTGGGAGGAAACACCATATATTTT
CASSLVTANLGGNTIYF
>.|TRBJ2-1|once|TRBV5-1
TGCGCCAGCAGCTCAAGACAGGCTATTGGTGAGCAGTTCTTC
CASSSRQAIGEQFF
>.|TRBJ1-1|once|TRBV2
TGTGCCAGCTCGGGAGGGTATGATCGGACTGAAGCTTTCTTT
CASSGGYDRTEAFF
>TRBD2|TRBJ2-7|few|TRBV6-6
TGTGCCAGCTCGGCTAGCGGATACTACGAGCAGTACTTC
CASSASGYYEQYF
>TRBD2|TRBJ2-1|.|TRBV2
TGTGCCAGCAGGGCCGGGACTAGCGGGAGGGGGAATGAGCAGTTCTTC
CASRAGTSGRGNEQFF
>TRBD1|TRBJ2-5|.|TRBV25-1
TGTGCCAGCAGGGTTTCTCCGGGACAGGGGGGAGAGACCCAGTACTTC
CASRVSPGQGGETQYF
>TRBD1|TRBJ1-5|few|TRBV28
TGTGCCAGCAGCCGGGACAGGGGTCTTAATCAGCCCCAGCATTTT
CASSRDRGLNQPQHF
>TRBD1|TRBJ1-4|.|TRBV15
TGTGCCACCAGCTCGACAGGGGGGAATGAAAAACTGTTTTTT
CATSSTGGNEKLFF
>.|TRBJ1-4|.|TRBV6-2/TRBV6-3
TGTGCCAGCAGTCCCTGGGCAGGGAGGACAACTAATGAAAAACTGTTTTTT
CASSPWAGRTTNEKLFF
>.|TRBJ2-5|.|TRBV5-1
TGCGCCAGCAGCTTGGGAGGCAGTGGGACCCAGTACTTC
CASSLGGSGTQYF
>.|TRBJ1-2|once|TRBV7-9
TGTGCCAGCAGCTTAGGGACGGATTATTATGGCTACACCTTC
CASSLGTDYYGYTF
>.|TRBJ2-2|.|TRBV9
TGTGCCAGCAGCGTAGAACGAGCGGGCACCGGGGAGCTGTTTTTT
CASSVERAGTGELFF
>.|TRBJ2-1|.|TRBV29-1
TGCAGCGTTTTTTCGGGCCTGAGCTCCTACAATGAGCAGTTCTTC
CSVFSGLSSYNEQFF
>.|TRBJ1-1|.|TRBV14
TGTGCCAGCAGCCGTGACCGGGGTGGTGAAGCTTTCTTT
CASSRDRGGEAFF
>.|TRBJ2-5|.|TRBV2
TGTGCCAGCTACGGGGTAGGGGGGAACCAAGAGACCCAGTACTTC
CASYGVGGNQETQYF
>TRBD2|TRBJ2-5|.|TRBV7-2
TGTGCCAGCAGCTTAGCTAGCGGGAGGGCCGGAGGGGAGACCCAGTACTTC
CASSLASGRAGGETQYF
>.|TRBJ2-1|.|TRBV7-2
TGTGCCAGGACTATAACAAGATATGGGCAGTTCTTC
CARTITRYGQFF
>.|TRBJ1-5|.|TRBV6-5
TGTGCCACCGGTCGTACCCAGCCCCAGCATTTT
CATGRTQPQHF
>.|TRBJ2-7|.|TRBV11-2
TGTGCCAGCAGCTTAGATCGGGGGAGAGGGCGGTTCTACGAGCAGTACTTC
CASSLDRGRGRFYEQYF
>.|TRBJ2-3|.|TRBV7-7
TGTGCTAGCAGCTTACGCGGAGGGAGCACAGATACGCAGTATTTT
CASSLRGGSTDTQYF
>.|TRBJ2-3|.|TRBV18
TGTGCCAGCTCACCATCTACACTAGCTAGCACAGATACGCAGTATTTT
CASSPSTLASTDTQYF
>TRBD1|TRBJ2-7|.|TRBV12-5
TGTGCTAGTGGTTTGGGGACAGGGCTCTACGAGCAGTACTTC
CASGLGTGLYEQYF
>TRBD2|TRBJ2-3|.|TRBV4-2
TGTGCCAGCAGCCAGGGTACTAGCGGGATATCGGATACGCAGTATTTT
CASSQGTSGISDTQYF
>.|TRBJ2-5|.|TRBV7-2
TGTGCCAGCAGCTTAGGGCTCGAGACCCAGTACTTC
CASSLGLETQYF
>.|TRBJ2-1|.|TRBV6-1
TGTGCCAGCAGTGAGGGGGGCTTTTCCTACAATGAGCAGTTCTTC
CASSEGGFSYNEQFF
>.|TRBJ1-1|.|TRBV4-3
TGCGCCAGCTCACTGGGCCCTGACACTGAAGCTTTCTTT
CASSLGPDTEAFF
>.|TRBJ2-5|few|TRBV5-1
TGCGCCAGCAGCTTCTTGACAGGCTACCAAGAGACCCAGTACTTC
CASSFLTGYQETQYF
>TRBD1|TRBJ2-3|.|TRBV5-5
TGTGCCAGCTCGCCGGGTGGGACAGGGGACGCAGATACGCAGTATTTT
CASSPGGTGDADTQYF
>TRBD1|TRBJ2-7|.|TRBV7-2
TGTGCCAGCAGCTTAGAACAGGGGGTTACGTACGAGCAGTACTTC
CASSLEQGVTYEQYF
>.|TRBJ2-1|.|TRBV4-3
TGCGCCAGCAGCCGTCGACGGGGGAACAGTGAGCAGTTCTTC
CASSRRRGNSEQFF